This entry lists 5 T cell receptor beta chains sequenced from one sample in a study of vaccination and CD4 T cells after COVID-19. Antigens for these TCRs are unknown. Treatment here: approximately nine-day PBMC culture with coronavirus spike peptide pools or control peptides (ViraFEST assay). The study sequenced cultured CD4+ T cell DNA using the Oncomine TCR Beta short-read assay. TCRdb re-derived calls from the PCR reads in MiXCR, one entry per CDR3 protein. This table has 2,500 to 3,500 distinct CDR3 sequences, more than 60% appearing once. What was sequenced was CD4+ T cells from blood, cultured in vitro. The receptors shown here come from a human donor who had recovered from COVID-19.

The DNA of the CDR3 is TGTGCCAGCAGTTTAGGGGAGACCCAGTACTTC. As protein: CASSLGETQYF. V usage is TRBV6-5 and J usage is TRBJ2-5; no definite D call. The CDR3 is 11 amino acids. Per the germline V gene, CDR1 is MNHEY and CDR2 is SVGAGI. Trimming removed 4 bases at V and 5 bases at J, with 5 bases between.

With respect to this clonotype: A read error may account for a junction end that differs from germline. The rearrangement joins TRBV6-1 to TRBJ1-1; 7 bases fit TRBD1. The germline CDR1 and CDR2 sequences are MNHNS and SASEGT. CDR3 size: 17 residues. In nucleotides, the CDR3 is TGCGCCAGCAGTCCACTACAGGGGCAAAGAATGAACACTGAAGCTTTCTTT. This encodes CASSPLQGQRMNTEAFF.

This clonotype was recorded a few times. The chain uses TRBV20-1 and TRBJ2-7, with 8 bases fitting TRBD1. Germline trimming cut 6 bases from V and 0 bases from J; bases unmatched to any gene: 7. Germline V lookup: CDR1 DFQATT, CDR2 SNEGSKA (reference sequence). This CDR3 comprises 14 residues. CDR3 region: CSAERQGSSYEQYF. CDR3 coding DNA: TGCAGTGCAGAGCGACAGGGGTCCTCCTACGAGCAGTACTTC.

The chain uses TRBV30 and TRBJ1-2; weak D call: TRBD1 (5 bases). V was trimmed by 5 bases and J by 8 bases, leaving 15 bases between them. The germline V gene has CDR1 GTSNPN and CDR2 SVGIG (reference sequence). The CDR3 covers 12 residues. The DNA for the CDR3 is TGTGCCTGGGTCGGTGGGGGAAGGGGCTACACCTTC. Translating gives CAWVGGGRGYTF.

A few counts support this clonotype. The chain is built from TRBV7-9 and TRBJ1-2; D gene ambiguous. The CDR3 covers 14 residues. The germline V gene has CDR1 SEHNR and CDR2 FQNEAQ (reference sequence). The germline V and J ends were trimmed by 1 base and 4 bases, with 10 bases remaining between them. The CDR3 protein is CASSLGTGIYGYTF. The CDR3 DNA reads TGTGCCAGCAGCTTAGGGACGGGGATCTATGGCTACACCTTC.